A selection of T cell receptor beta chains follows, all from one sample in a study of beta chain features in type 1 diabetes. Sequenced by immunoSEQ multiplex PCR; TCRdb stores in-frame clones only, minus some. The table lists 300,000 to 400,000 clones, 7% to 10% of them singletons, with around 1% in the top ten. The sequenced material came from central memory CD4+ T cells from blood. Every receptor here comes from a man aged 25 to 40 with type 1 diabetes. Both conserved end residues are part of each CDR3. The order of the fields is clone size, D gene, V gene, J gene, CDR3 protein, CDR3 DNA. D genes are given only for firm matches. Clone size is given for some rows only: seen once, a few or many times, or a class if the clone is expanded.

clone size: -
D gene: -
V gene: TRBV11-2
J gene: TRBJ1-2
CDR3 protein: CASSLSWGNGYTF
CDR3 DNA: TGTGCCAGCAGCTTAAGTTGGGGGAATGGCTACACCTTC

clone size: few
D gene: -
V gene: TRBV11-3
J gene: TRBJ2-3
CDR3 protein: CASSPRGGGTQYF
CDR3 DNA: TGTGCCAGCAGCCCTCGTGGGGGAGGTACGCAGTATTTT

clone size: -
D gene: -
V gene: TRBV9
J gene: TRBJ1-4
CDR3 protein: CASSVSQGGGKLFF
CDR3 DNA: TGTGCCAGCAGCGTATCGCAGGGAGGAGGAAAACTGTTTTTT

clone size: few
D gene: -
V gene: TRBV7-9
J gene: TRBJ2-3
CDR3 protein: CASSPTATDTQYF
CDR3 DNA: TGTGCCAGCAGCCCGACAGCTACAGATACGCAGTATTTT

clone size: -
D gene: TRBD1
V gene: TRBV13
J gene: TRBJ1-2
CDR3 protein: CASSARQGERGYTF
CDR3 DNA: TGTGCCAGCAGCGCCAGGCAGGGGGAACGGGGCTACACCTTC

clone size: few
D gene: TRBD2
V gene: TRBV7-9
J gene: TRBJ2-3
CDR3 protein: CASSSRLAGGTDTQYF
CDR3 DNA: TGTGCCAGCAGCTCCCGACTAGCGGGGGGCACAGATACGCAGTATTTT

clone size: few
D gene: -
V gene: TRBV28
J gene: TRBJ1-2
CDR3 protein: CASSLGNPYGYTF
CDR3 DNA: TGTGCCAGCAGTTTGGGGAACCCCTATGGCTACACCTTC

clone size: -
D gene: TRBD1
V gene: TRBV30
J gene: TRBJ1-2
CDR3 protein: CAWTLPRDRRNYGYTF
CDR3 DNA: TGTGCCTGGACGCTACCCCGGGACAGGAGAAACTATGGCTACACCTTC

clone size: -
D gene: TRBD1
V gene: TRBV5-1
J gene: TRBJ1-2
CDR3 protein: CASSLVTGGENGYTF
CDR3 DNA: TGCGCCAGCAGCTTGGTTACAGGGGGCGAAAATGGCTACACCTTC

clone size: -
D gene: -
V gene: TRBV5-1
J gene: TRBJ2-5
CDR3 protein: CASSLIGGSQYF
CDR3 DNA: TGCGCCAGCAGCTTGATCGGGGGCTCCCAGTACTTC

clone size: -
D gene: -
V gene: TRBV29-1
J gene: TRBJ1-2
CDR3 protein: CSTSGLRASYGYTF
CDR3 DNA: TGCAGCACCTCGGGATTACGGGCGTCCTATGGCTACACCTTC

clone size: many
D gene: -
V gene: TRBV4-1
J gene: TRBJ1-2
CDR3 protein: CASSQGTTEMTSGYTF
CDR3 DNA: TGCGCCAGCAGCCAGGGAACGACAGAAATGACGTCTGGCTACACCTTC

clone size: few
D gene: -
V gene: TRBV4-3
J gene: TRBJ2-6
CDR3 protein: CASSRDPGRRGSGANVLTF
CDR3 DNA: TGCGCCAGCAGCCGAGACCCGGGACGGCGTGGTTCTGGGGCCAACGTCCTGACTTTC

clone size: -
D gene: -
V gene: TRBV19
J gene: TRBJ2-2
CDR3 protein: CASSRVAGELFF
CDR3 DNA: TGTGCCAGTAGCCGGGTCGCCGGGGAGCTGTTTTTT

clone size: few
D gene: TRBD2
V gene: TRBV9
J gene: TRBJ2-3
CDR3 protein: CASSVPRGGLTDTQYF
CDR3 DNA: TGTGCCAGCAGCGTCCCGCGGGGGGGCCTCACAGATACGCAGTATTTT

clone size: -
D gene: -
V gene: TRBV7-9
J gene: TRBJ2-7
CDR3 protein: CASSQDGPYEQYF
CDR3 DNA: TGCGCCAGCAGCCAAGATGGGCCGTACGAGCAGTACTTC

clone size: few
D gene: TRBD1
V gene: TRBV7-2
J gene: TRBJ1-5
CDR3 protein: CASSFEGQNNQPQHF
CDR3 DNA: TGTGCCAGCAGCTTTGAGGGACAGAACAATCAGCCCCAGCATTTT

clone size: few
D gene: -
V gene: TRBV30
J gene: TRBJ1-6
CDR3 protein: CAWSLPGTDNSPLHF
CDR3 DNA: TGTGCCTGGAGTTTGCCAGGGACGGATAATTCACCCCTCCACTTT

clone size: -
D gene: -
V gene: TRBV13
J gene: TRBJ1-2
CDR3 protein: CASSLGHVDYGYTF
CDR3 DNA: TGTGCCAGCAGCTTAGGACACGTGGACTATGGCTACACCTTC

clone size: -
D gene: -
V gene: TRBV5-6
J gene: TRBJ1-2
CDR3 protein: CASSSREANYGYTF
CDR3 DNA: TGTGCCAGCAGCTCCCGGGAGGCTAACTATGGCTACACCTTC

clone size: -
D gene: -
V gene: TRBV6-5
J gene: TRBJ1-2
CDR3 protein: CASSPSWGDYYGYTF
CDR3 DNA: TGTGCCAGCAGCCCGAGTTGGGGAGATTACTATGGCTACACCTTC

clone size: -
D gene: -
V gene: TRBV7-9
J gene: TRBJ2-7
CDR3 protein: CATGANPYEQYF
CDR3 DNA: TGTGCCACCGGGGCGAACCCCTACGAGCAGTACTTC

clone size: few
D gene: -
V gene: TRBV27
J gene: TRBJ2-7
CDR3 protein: CASSLISGSSYEQYF
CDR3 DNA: TGTGCCAGCAGTTTAATATCGGGGAGCTCCTACGAGCAGTACTTC

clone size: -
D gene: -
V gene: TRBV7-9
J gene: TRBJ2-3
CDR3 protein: CASTETGNTQYF
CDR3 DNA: TGTGCCAGCACCGAGACGGGGAATACGCAGTATTTT

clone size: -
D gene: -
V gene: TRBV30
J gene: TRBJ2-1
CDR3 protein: CAWSVLTGYNEQFF
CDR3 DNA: TGTGCCTGGAGTGTGTTGACAGGATACAATGAGCAGTTCTTC

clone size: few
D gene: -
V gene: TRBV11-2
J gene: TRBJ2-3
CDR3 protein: CASSPRTEDTQYF
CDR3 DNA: TGTGCCAGCAGCCCAAGGACTGAAGATACGCAGTATTTT

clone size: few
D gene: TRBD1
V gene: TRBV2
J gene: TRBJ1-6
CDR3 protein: CASSEQTGGHNSPLHF
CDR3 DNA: TGTGCCAGCAGTGAACAAACAGGGGGCCATAATTCACCCCTCCACTTT

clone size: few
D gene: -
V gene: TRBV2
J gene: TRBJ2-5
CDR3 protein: CASSAGEETQYF
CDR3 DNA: TGTGCCAGCAGTGCGGGAGAAGAGACCCAGTACTTC

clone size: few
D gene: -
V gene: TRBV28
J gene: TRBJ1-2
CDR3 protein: CASSSSGSRGYTF
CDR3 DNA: TGTGCCAGCAGTTCATCAGGGTCACGGGGCTACACCTTC

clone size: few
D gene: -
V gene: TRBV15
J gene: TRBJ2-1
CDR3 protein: CATSTGRISYNEQFF
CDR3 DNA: TGTGCCACCAGCACCGGAAGGATCTCCTACAATGAGCAGTTCTTC

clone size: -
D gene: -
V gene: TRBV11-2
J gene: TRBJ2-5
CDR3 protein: CASSSQPQETQYF
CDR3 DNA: TGTGCCAGCAGCTCCCAGCCGCAAGAGACCCAGTACTTC

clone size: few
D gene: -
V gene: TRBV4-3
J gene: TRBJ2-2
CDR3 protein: CASSQDGDLGELFF
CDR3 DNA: TGCGCCAGCAGCCAAGATGGCGACCTCGGGGAGCTGTTTTTT

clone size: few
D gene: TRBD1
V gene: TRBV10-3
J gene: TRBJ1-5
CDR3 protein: CAISGTGGGQPQHF
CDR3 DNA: TGTGCCATCAGCGGGACAGGGGGGGGTCAGCCCCAGCATTTT

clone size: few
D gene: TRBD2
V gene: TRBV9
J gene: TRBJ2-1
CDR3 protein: CASSETTSGRDEQFF
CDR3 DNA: TGTGCCAGCAGTGAGACCACTAGCGGGAGGGATGAGCAGTTCTTC

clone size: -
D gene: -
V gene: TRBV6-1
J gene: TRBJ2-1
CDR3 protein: CASSEELYEQFF
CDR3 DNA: TGTGCCAGCAGTGAAGAGTTGTATGAGCAGTTCTTC

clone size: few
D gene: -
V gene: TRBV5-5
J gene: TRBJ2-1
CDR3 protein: CASKGDYNEQFF
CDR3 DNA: TGTGCCAGCAAGGGGGACTACAATGAGCAGTTCTTC

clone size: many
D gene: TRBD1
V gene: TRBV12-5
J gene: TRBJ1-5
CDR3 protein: CASGLGQGTIQPQHF
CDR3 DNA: TGTGCTAGTGGTTTGGGACAGGGGACCATTCAGCCCCAGCATTTT

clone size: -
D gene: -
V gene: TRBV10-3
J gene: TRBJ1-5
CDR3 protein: CATLGDTGQPQHF
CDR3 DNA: TGTGCCACGTTGGGGGATACGGGACAGCCCCAGCATTTT

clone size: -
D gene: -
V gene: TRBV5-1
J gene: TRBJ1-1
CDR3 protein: CASSETANTEAFF
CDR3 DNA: TGCGCCAGCAGCGAAACAGCGAACACTGAAGCTTTCTTT

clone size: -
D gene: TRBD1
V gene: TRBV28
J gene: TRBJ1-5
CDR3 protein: CASSSGGNSNQPQHF
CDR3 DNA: TGTGCCAGCAGTTCAGGGGGCAATAGCAATCAGCCCCAGCATTTT

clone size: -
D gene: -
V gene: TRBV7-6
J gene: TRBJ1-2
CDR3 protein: CASSPDGGNYGYTF
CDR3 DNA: TGTGCCAGCAGCCCCGATGGAGGGAACTATGGCTACACCTTC

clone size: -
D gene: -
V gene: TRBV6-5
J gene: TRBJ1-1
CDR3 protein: CASSYSRGDTEAFF
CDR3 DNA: TGTGCCAGCAGTTACTCCCGGGGGGACACTGAAGCTTTCTTT

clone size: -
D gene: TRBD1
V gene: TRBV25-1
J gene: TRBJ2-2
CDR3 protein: CASSWTGARAGELFF
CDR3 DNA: TGTGCCAGCAGCTGGACAGGGGCTAGGGCCGGGGAGCTGTTTTTT

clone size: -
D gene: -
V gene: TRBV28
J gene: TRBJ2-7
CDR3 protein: CASISNSGSSYEQYF
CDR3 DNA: TGTGCCAGCATTTCTAACTCCGGGAGTTCGTACGAGCAGTACTTC

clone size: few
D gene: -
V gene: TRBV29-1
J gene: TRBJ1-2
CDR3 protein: CSVDWGGSVHTF
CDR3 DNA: TGCAGCGTTGACTGGGGTGGTTCCGTTCACACCTTC

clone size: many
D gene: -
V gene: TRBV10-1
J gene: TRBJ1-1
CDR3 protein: CASSFSTNTEAFF
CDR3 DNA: TGCGCCAGCAGTTTCAGCACCAACACTGAAGCTTTCTTT

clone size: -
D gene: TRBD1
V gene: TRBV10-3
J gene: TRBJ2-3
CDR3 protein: CAISYGTGGADTQYF
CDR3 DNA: TGTGCCATCAGCTACGGGACAGGCGGTGCAGATACGCAGTATTTT

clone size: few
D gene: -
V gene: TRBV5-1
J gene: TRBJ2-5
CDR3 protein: CASSTWGQGETQYF
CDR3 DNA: TGCGCCAGCAGCACGTGGGGCCAAGGAGAGACCCAGTACTTC

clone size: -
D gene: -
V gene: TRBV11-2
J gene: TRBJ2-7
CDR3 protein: CASSAKSGTLSYEQYF
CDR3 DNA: TGTGCCAGCAGCGCGAAATCCGGGACATTATCCTACGAGCAGTACTTC

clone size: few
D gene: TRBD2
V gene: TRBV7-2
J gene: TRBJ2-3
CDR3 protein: CASSLAAGTSAAPSTDTQYF
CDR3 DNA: TGTGCCAGCAGCTTAGCTGCCGGGACTAGCGCCGCTCCTAGCACAGATACGCAGTATTTT

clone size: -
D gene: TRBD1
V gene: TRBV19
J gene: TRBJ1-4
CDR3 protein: CASSKRDRKNNEKLFF
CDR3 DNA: TGTGCCAGTAGTAAACGGGACAGGAAGAATAATGAAAAACTGTTTTTT

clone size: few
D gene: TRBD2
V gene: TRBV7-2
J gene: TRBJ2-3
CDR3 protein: CASSVSGGSTDTQYF
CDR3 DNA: TGTGCCAGCAGCGTTAGCGGGGGAAGCACAGATACGCAGTATTTT

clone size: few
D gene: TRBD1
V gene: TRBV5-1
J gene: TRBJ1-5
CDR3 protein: CASSLGDRVEPQHF
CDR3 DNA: TGCGCCAGCAGCTTAGGGGACAGAGTAGAGCCCCAGCATTTT

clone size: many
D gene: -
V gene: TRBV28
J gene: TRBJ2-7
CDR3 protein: CASSSTYKYEQYF
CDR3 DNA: TGTGCCAGCAGTTCGACTTACAAGTACGAGCAGTACTTC

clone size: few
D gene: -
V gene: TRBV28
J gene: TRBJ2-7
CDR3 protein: CASSLHGSYEQYF
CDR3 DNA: TGTGCCAGCAGTTTACACGGGTCCTACGAGCAGTACTTC